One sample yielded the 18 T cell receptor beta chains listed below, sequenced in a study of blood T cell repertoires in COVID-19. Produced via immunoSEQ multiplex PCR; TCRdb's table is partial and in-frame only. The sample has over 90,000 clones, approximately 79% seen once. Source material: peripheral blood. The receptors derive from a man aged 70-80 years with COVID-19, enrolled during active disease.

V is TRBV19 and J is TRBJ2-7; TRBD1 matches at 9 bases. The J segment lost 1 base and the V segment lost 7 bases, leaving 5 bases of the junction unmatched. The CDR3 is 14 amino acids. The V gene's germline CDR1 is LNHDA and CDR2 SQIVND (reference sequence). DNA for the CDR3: TGTGCCAGTAAGGGGGACAGGGCATCCTACGAGCAGTACTTC. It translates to CASKGDRASYEQYF.

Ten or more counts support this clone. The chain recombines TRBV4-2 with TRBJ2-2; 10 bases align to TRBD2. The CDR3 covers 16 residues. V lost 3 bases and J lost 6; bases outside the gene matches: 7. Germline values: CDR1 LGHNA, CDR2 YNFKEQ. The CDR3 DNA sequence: TGTGCCAGCAGCCAGGCCGAGCGGGAGGGCTCCGGGGAGCTGTTTTTT. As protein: CASSQAEREGSGELFF.

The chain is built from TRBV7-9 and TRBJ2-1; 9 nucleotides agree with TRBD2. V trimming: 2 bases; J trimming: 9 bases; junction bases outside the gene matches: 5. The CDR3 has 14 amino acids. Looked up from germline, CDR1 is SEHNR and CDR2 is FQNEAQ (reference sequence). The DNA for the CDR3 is TGTGCCAGCAGCTTAACTCAACTAGCGGGTGAGCAGTTCTTC. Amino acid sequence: CASSLTQLAGEQFF.

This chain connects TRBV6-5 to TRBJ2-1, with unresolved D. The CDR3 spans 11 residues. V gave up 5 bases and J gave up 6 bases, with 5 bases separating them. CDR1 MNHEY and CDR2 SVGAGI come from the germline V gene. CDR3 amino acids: CASSLLNEQFF. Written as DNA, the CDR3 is TGTGCCAGCAGTCTACTCAATGAGCAGTTCTTC.

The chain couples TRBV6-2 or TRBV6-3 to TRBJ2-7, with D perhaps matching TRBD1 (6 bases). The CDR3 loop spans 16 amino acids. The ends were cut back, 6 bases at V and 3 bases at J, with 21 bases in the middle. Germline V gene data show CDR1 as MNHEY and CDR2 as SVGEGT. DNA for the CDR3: TGTGCCAGCAGCCAGATTCCACGACAGGTTAACTACGAGCAGTACTTC. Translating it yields CASSQIPRQVNYEQYF.

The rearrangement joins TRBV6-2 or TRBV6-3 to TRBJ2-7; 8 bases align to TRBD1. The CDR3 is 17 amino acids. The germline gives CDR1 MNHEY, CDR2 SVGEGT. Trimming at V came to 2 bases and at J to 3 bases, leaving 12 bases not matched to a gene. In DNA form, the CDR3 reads TGTGCCAGCAGTTACACACCCGACAGGGGAGGAGGCTACGAGCAGTACTTC. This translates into CASSYTPDRGGGYEQYF.

This CDR3 is CASSMGQGARTQYF. In DNA, the CDR3 is TGTGCCAGTAGTATGGGACAGGGGGCGCGGACGCAGTATTTT. The J gene is TRBJ2-3, the V gene TRBV19; 12 bases align to TRBD1. Germline-derived CDR1 and CDR2 are LNHDA and SQIVND (reference sequence). V was clipped by 3 bases and J by 9 bases; unmatched bases: 4. This CDR3 comprises 14 residues.

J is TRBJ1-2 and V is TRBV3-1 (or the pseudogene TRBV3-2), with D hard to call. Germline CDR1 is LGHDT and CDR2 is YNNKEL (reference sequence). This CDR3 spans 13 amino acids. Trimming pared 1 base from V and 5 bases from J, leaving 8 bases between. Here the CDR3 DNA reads TGTGCCAGCAGCCAAGGAGGGTTTTATGGCTACACCTTC. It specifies CASSQGGFYGYTF.

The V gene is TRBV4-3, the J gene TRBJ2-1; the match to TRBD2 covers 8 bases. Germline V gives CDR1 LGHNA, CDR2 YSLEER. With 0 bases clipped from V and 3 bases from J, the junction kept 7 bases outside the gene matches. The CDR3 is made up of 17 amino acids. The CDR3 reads CASSQDESGSGYNEQFF. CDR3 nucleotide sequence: TGCGCCAGCAGCCAAGACGAGAGCGGGAGTGGCTACAATGAGCAGTTCTTC.

CDR3 residues: CASSESGGTGNTIYF. The CDR3 DNA reads TGTGCCAGCAGTGAATCGGGGGGTACTGGAAACACCATATATTTT. The chain joins TRBV2 to TRBJ1-3; D might be TRBD1 (5 bases). Trimming shortened V by 2 bases and J by 2 bases, and 10 bases separated the two germline ends. The germline V gene has CDR1 SNHLY and CDR2 FYNNEI. The length of the CDR3 is 15 residues.

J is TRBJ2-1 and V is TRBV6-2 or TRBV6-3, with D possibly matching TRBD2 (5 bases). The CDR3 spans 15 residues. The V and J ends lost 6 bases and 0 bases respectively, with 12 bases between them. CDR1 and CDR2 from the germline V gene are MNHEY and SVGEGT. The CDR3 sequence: CASSLSGNSYNEQFF. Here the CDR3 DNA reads TGTGCCAGCAGCCTCAGCGGAAACTCCTACAATGAGCAGTTCTTC.

CDR3 residues: CASGAQGGGLNEQFF. CDR3 DNA: TGTGCCAGCGGTGCGCAGGGGGGAGGTCTAAATGAGCAGTTCTTC. The chain combines TRBV7-9 with TRBJ2-1; D is possibly TRBD1 (7 bases). V lost 8 bases and J lost 7, with 21 bases in between. The germline CDR1 and CDR2 sequences are SEHNR and FQNEAQ (reference sequence). This CDR3 has 15 amino acids.

CDR3: CASNGEGTYSNQPQHF. CDR3 nucleotide sequence: TGTGCCAGCAACGGGGAGGGGACTTATAGCAATCAGCCCCAGCATTTT. This chain connects TRBV2 to TRBJ1-5, with D perhaps matching TRBD1 (5 bases). The CDR3 runs to 16 residues. The germline V gene has CDR1 SNHLY and CDR2 FYNNEI. V dropped 7 bases and J dropped 0 bases, with 16 bases sitting between them.

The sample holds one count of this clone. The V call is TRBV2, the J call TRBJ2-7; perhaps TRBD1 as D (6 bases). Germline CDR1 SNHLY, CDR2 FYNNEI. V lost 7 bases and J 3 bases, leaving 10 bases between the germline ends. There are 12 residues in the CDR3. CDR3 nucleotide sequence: TGTGCCAGCACCGGGACACACTACGAGCAGTACTTC. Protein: CASTGTHYEQYF.

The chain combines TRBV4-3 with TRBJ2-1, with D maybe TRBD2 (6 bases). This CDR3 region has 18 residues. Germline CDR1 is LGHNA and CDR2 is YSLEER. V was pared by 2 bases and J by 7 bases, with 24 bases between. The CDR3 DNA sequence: TGCGCCAGCAGCCAACAACCTCATGACCGGGACTTATCAAATGAGCAGTTCTTC. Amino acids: CASSQQPHDRDLSNEQFF.

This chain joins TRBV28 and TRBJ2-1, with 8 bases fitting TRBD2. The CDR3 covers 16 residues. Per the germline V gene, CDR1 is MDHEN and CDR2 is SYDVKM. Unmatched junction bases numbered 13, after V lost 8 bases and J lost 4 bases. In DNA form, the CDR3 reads TGTGCCAGCTCCGAGTCCGCGGGGGGTTCTTACAATGAGCAGTTCTTC. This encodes CASSESAGGSYNEQFF.

DNA of the CDR3: TGTGCCAGCAGACCGATAGCGGGAGCCAAAAACATTCAGTACTTC. Its translation: CASRPIAGAKNIQYF. The V call is TRBV7-2, the J call TRBJ2-4; 7 bases line up with TRBD2. Germline lookup yields CDR1 SGHTA and CDR2 FQGNSA. The CDR3 is 15 residues long. The V segment lost 6 bases and the J segment 0 bases; nucleotides outside the gene matches: 5.

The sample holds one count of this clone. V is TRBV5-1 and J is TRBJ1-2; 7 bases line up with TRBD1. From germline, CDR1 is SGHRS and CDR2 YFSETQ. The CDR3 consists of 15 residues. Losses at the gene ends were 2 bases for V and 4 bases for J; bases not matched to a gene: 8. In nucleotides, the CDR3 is TGCGCCAGCAGCTTTCTAACAGGGGTTGGCTATGGCTACACCTTC. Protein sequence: CASSFLTGVGYGYTF.